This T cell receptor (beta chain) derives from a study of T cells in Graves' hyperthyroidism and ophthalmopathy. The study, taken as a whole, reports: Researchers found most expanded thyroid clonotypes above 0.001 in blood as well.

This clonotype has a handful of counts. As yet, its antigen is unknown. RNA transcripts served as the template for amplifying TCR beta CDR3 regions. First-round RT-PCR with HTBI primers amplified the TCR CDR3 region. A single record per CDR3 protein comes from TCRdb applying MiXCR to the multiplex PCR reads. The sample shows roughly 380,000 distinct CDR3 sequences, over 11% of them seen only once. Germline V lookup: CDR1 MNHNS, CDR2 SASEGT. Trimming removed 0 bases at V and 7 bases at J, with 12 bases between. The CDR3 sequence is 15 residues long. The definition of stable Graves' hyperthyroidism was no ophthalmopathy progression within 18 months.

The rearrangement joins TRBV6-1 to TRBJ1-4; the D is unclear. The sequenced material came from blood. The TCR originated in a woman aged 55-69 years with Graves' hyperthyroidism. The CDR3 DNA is TGTGCCAGCAGTGAAGCATGGCCCAGAGGTGAAAAACTGTTTTTT. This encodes CASSEAWPRGEKLFF.